The 30 T cell receptor beta chains listed next were all sequenced from one sample in a study of blood T cell repertoires in COVID-19. The method was immunoSEQ multiplex PCR; TCRdb's version includes in-frame clones alone and lacks a portion of them. The sample gives about 100,000 clones, roughly 89% of which show up once; approximately 5.1% is in the top ten. The specimen sequenced was peripheral blood. These receptors all stem from a man aged 70 or older with acute or convalescent COVID-19.

This chain links TRBV7-9 with TRBJ2-7; 7 bases fit TRBD1. Germline V lookup: CDR1 SEHNR, CDR2 FQNEAQ (reference sequence). The CDR3 contains 13 residues. The V gene end was trimmed by 2 bases and the J gene end by 9 bases; junction bases not matched to a gene: 7. CDR3 coding DNA: TGTGCCAGCAGCTTAAGGGACAGTGGGGGGCAGTACTTC. The encoded protein is CASSLRDSGGQYF.

The gene calls are TRBV7-9 and TRBJ2-3, with 8 bases fitting TRBD2. This CDR3 comprises 19 residues. V shed 10 bases, J shed 0 bases, and the junction held 21 bases outside the gene matches. Germline CDR1 is SEHNR and CDR2 is FQNEAQ (reference sequence). The CDR3 loop is CAISSHGGERKTSTDTQYF. The CDR3 coding sequence is TGTGCCATCTCCTCCCACGGGGGGGAGAGGAAGACTAGCACAGATACGCAGTATTTT.

The CDR3 bases are TGTGCCATCAGTGAAGGGGGAGGGTCCTATAATTCACCCCTCCACTTT. Its translation: CAISEGGGSYNSPLHF. The V gene is TRBV10-3, the J gene TRBJ1-6; perhaps TRBD1 as D (6 bases). V was clipped by 3 bases and J by 1 base, with 10 bases between them. The CDR3 loop spans 16 amino acids. CDR1 and CDR2 from the germline V gene are ENHRY and SYGVKD.

This clone was seen once. The chain links TRBV9 to TRBJ2-5; D is perhaps TRBD1 (5 bases). Trimming removed 4 bases from V and 2 bases from J, with 15 bases in between. Germline V gene sequence: CDR1 SGDLS, CDR2 YYNGEE. The CDR3 sequence is 15 residues long. CDR3 sequence: CASSFQGSWQETQYF. CDR3 bases: TGTGCCAGCAGCTTTCAGGGAAGTTGGCAAGAGACCCAGTACTTC.

The chain links TRBV19 to TRBJ1-5; D unclear. The germline V gene has CDR1 LNHDA and CDR2 SQIVND (reference sequence). With 5 bases removed from V and 5 bases from J, the gap between germline ends came to 10 bases. This CDR3 has 13 residues. The DNA of the CDR3 is TGTGCCAGTAGTGGAGGCCTACATCAGCCCCAGCATTTT. Its translation is CASSGGLHQPQHF.

This chain connects TRBV27 to TRBJ2-3, with a possible D match to TRBD1 (6 bases). Looked up from germline, CDR1 is MNHEY and CDR2 is SMNVEV (reference sequence). Deletions cut 6 bases from V and 3 bases from J, with 10 bases between. CDR3 length: 13 residues. The CDR3 spells CASRSTGTDTQYF. CDR3 bases: TGTGCCAGCAGAAGCACAGGGACAGATACGCAGTATTTT.

The chain employs TRBV27 and TRBJ2-3; D ambiguous. Germline values: CDR1 MNHEY, CDR2 SMNVEV (reference sequence). V was cut by 4 bases and J by 0 bases, with 5 bases left in between. This CDR3 spans 13 amino acids. CDR3 sequence (DNA): TGTGCCAGCAGTTCCACTAGCACAGATACGCAGTATTTT. The encoded protein is CASSSTSTDTQYF.

V gene TRBV3-1 (or the pseudogene TRBV3-2) combines with J gene TRBJ1-2; D call uncertain. V was shortened by 3 bases and J by 7 bases, with 18 bases between the two germline ends. This CDR3 has 15 amino acids. Germline V CDR1 and CDR2: LGHDT, YNNKEL (reference sequence). The CDR3 reads CASSHLSMEGVGYTF. Written as DNA, the CDR3 is TGTGCCAGCAGCCATTTAAGTATGGAGGGAGTTGGCTACACCTTC.

The CDR3, as DNA: TGCGCCAGCAGCCAAGTGGGGGCACCGATACCAACTAATGAAAAACTGTTTTTT. As protein: CASSQVGAPIPTNEKLFF. The J gene is TRBJ1-4, the V gene TRBV4-3; tentative D call: TRBD1 (6 bases). The CDR3 loop spans 18 amino acids. In germline, CDR1 is LGHNA, CDR2 YSLEER. The germline V and J ends were trimmed by 1 base and 0 bases, with 15 bases remaining between them.

V and J are TRBV12-3 or TRBV12-4 and TRBJ1-1; 9 positions agree with TRBD1. The junction had 6 bases not matched to a gene; V was cut back by 8 bases and J by 5 bases. The CDR3 consists of 13 residues. The CDR3: CASLTGGYTEAFF. The CDR3 bases are TGTGCCAGCTTGACAGGGGGATATACTGAAGCTTTCTTT.

The V gene is TRBV7-2, the J gene TRBJ2-7; 7 bases fit TRBD1. There are 14 residues in the CDR3. J lost 2 bases, V lost 5 bases, and 6 bases had no gene match. Germline loops: CDR1 SGHTA, CDR2 FQGNSA. The CDR3 region is CASSPRQGTYEQYF. As DNA, the CDR3 is TGTGCCAGCAGCCCCCGACAGGGCACCTACGAGCAGTACTTC.

The chain has TRBV4-2 and TRBJ2-7, with TRBD2 matching 7 bases. The J segment lost 3 bases and the V segment lost 3 bases, leaving 2 bases of the junction unmatched. Germline CDR1 reads LGHNA; CDR2 reads YNFKEQ. This CDR3 is 13 amino acids long. The CDR3 region is CASSQGGNYEQYF. The CDR3 DNA sequence: TGTGCCAGCAGCCAGGGGGGGAACTACGAGCAGTACTTC.

This sequence joins TRBV29-1 and TRBJ1-1; no firm D call. Looked up from germline, CDR1 is SQVTM and CDR2 is ANQGSEA. V shed 3 bases and J shed 4 bases, with 12 bases lying between them. The CDR3 sequence is 13 residues long. CDR3 protein: CSVEWQVGTEAFF. In nucleotides, the CDR3 is TGCAGCGTTGAGTGGCAGGTGGGCACTGAAGCTTTCTTT.

This sequence joins TRBV19 and TRBJ1-4, with unresolved D. The germline gives CDR1 LNHDA, CDR2 SQIVND (reference sequence). This CDR3 has 13 amino acids. Trimming shortened V by 6 bases and J by 3 bases, and 8 bases separated the two germline ends. The CDR3 loop is CASSPGANEKLFF. In nucleotides, the CDR3 is TGTGCCAGTAGCCCGGGAGCTAATGAAAAACTGTTTTTT.

The chain recombines TRBV27 with TRBJ1-5; D not resolved. CDR1 is MNHEY and CDR2 is SMNVEV in the germline V gene (reference sequence). The ends were cut back, 6 bases at V and 11 bases at J, with 14 bases in the middle. The CDR3 covers 12 residues. Written as DNA, the CDR3 is TGTGCCAGCAGCTCCCCAGGAATGGCCCAGCATTTT. Its translation: CASSSPGMAQHF.

In its sample, this clone was seen once. The rearrangement joins TRBV28 to TRBJ2-7, with 10 bases that match TRBD2. CDR3 length equals 17 residues. V lost 5 bases and J lost 4; bases outside the gene matches: 14. Germline CDR1 and CDR2: MDHEN and SYDVKM. This CDR3 reads CASSPPLTAGGGYEQYF. In DNA form, the CDR3 reads TGTGCCAGCAGTCCCCCTTTGACAGCGGGAGGGGGGTACGAGCAGTACTTC.

V usage is TRBV6-5 and J usage is TRBJ1-1; 9 bases fit TRBD1. V lost 6 bases, J lost 1 base, and 3 bases stayed unmatched. The CDR3 loop spans 14 amino acids. CDR1 and CDR2 from the germline V gene are MNHEY and SVGAGI. The CDR3 protein is CASRKGQGNTEAFF. In nucleotides, the CDR3 is TGTGCCAGCAGGAAGGGACAGGGGAACACTGAAGCTTTCTTT.

The DNA of the CDR3 is TGTGCCAGCAGCCGGGGGTCGGCTAATGAAAAACTGTTTTTT. This translates into CASSRGSANEKLFF. The rearrangement joins TRBV7-9 to TRBJ1-4, with D possibly TRBD1 on 5 matching bases. This CDR3 region has 14 residues. V shed 5 bases and J shed 3 bases, with 10 bases lying between them. CDR1 is SEHNR, CDR2 FQNEAQ, per germline (reference sequence).

The chain combines TRBV5-1 with TRBJ2-7; D is undetermined. V lost 5 bases and J 0 bases, leaving 6 bases between the germline ends. CDR1 and CDR2 (germline): SGHRS, YFSETQ. The CDR3 loop spans 12 amino acids. CDR3 amino acids: CASSSSSYEQYF. The CDR3 DNA follows: TGCGCCAGCAGTAGCTCCTCCTACGAGCAGTACTTC.

The rearrangement uses TRBV27 and TRBJ2-5; no firm D call. Germline V lookup: CDR1 MNHEY, CDR2 SMNVEV (reference sequence). The CDR3 loop spans 16 amino acids. V lost 0 bases to trimming and J lost 5 bases, with 16 bases between them. CDR3 bases: TGTGCCAGCAGTTTATCGCATAGTGTACCGGAGGAGACCCAGTACTTC. Amino acids: CASSLSHSVPEETQYF.

The rearrangement joins TRBV20-1 to TRBJ1-1; D remains unclear. The CDR3 covers 11 residues. Germline V gene data show CDR1 as DFQATT and CDR2 as SNEGSKA (reference sequence). The ends were cut back, 6 bases at V and 2 bases at J, with 7 bases in the middle. Written as DNA, the CDR3 is TGCAGTGCCAAATTCAACACTGAAGCTTTCTTT. Its protein product is CSAKFNTEAFF.

The chain couples TRBV6-1 to TRBJ2-3, with D maybe TRBD2 (5 bases). This CDR3 spans 13 amino acids. Trimming took off 2 bases at V and 6 bases at J, with 9 bases between the two ends. CDR1 MNHNS and CDR2 SASEGT come from the germline V gene. The CDR3 DNA follows: TGTGCCAGCAGTGAAAGACCGGGGGATACGCAGTATTTT. It codes for CASSERPGDTQYF.

This clone was seen a few times. The chain has TRBV12-3 or TRBV12-4 and TRBJ1-1; D is uncertain. There are 11 residues in the CDR3. Trimming shortened V by 6 bases and J by 5 bases, and 7 bases separated the two germline ends. The CDR3 loop reads CASSTSTEAFF. DNA of the CDR3: TGTGCCAGCAGCACCAGTACTGAAGCTTTCTTT.

This rearrangement joins TRBV4-3 to TRBJ1-2, with D unresolved. The V end lost 0 bases, the J end lost 0 bases, and 8 bases lay between the germline ends. The CDR3 contains 15 residues. Looked up from germline, CDR1 is LGHNA and CDR2 is YSLEER. The CDR3 protein is CASSQDRGSNYGYTF. In DNA form, the CDR3 reads TGCGCCAGCAGCCAAGATCGGGGATCTAACTATGGCTACACCTTC.

V usage is TRBV5-1 and J usage is TRBJ2-7, with 11 bases lining up with TRBD2. With V trimmed by 3 bases and J by 6 bases, 5 bases remained unmatched. The CDR3 is 14 amino acids. Germline CDR1 and CDR2: SGHRS and YFSETQ. CDR3 in DNA: TGCGCCAGCAGCTCGTTAGCGGGGGGGGTCGAGCAGTACTTC. Translated, it gives CASSSLAGGVEQYF.

This clone was recorded only once. This chain uses TRBV5-1 with TRBJ2-5, with TRBD2 matching 9 bases. Germline V gene sequence: CDR1 SGHRS, CDR2 YFSETQ. The length of the CDR3 is 15 residues. V lost 4 bases and J lost 5; bases outside the gene matches: 9. The CDR3 reads CASSTQAGGSETQYF. DNA of the CDR3: TGCGCCAGCAGCACCCAAGCGGGGGGTAGCGAGACCCAGTACTTC. Using reference TRBV5-1 and TRBJ2-5 for the parts outside the CDR3, the full variable domain is KAGVTQTPRYLIKTRGQQVTLSCSPISGHRSVSWYQQTPGQGLQFLFEYFSETQRNKGNFPGRFSGRQFSNSRSEMNVSTLELGDSALYLCASSTQAGGSETQYFGPGTRLLVL.

The chain links TRBV21-1 to TRBJ2-3; TRBD2, the D gene given by the table, was not confirmed from the DNA. TRBV21-1 is a recognized pseudogene. The CDR3 is 16 amino acids. In DNA form, the CDR3 reads TGTGCCAGCAGCATCAAGGTAGGAGACGGACGGGGTACGCAGTATTTT. Its translation: CASSIKVGDGRGTQYF.

The chain recombines TRBV2 with TRBJ2-1, with unresolved D. V was cut by 6 bases and J by 0 bases, with 12 bases left in between. This CDR3 spans 15 amino acids. Germline V gene lookup returns CDR1 SNHLY and CDR2 FYNNEI. The CDR3 spells CASRTYSSSYNEQFF. CDR3 DNA sequence: TGTGCCAGCAGGACTTACTCGAGCTCCTACAATGAGCAGTTCTTC.

This rearrangement joins TRBV6-2 or TRBV6-3 to TRBJ2-1; 9 bases map to TRBD2. In germline, CDR1 is MNHEY, CDR2 SVGEGT. V lost 0 bases, J lost 4 bases, and 7 bases stayed unmatched. CDR3 length: 17 residues. The CDR3 region is CASSYSPPSGVYNEQFF. The CDR3 DNA reads as TGTGCCAGCAGTTACTCTCCCCCTAGCGGGGTTTACAATGAGCAGTTCTTC.

The rearrangement joins TRBV5-1 to TRBJ2-6, with TRBD2 matching 9 bases. This CDR3 has 18 residues. Trimming removed 3 bases from V and 4 bases from J; junction bases left unmatched: 11. CDR1 is SGHRS, CDR2 YFSETQ, per germline. The CDR3 is CASSSGLARTGGANVLTF. The CDR3 coding sequence is TGCGCCAGCAGCTCAGGACTAGCGAGGACGGGCGGGGCCAACGTCCTGACTTTC.